This T cell receptor (beta chain) was profiled in a study of blood T cell repertoires in COVID-19. Turning to the study itself: Some COVID-19 samples were acute and others convalescent; all came from the United States, Italy and Spain. PBMCs, B-cell-depleted T cells, or T cells provided the cDNA or gDNA that made up the material.

CDR3 length equals 14 residues. Germline CDR1 reads SGHRS; CDR2 reads YFSETQ. Trimming pared 2 bases from V and 0 bases from J, leaving 3 bases between. How the authors handled the data: Estimation of nucleated cell counts was performed using reference gene primer amplification. The assay was immunoSEQ multiplex PCR, and TCRdb's table has in-frame clones only and misses some. V, J and clone size reflect that table, while D and trimming were determined from the DNA. The table includes roughly 150,000 clones, around 80% detected once. The J gene is TRBJ1-6, the V gene TRBV5-1; no definite D call. This clonotype was obtained from a woman between 50 and 59 years old with acute or convalescent COVID-19. The sample consisted of peripheral blood. CDR3 protein: CASSFSSYNSPLHF. In nucleotides, the CDR3 is TGCGCCAGCAGCTTTAGCTCCTATAATTCACCCCTCCACTTT. Combining the CDR3 with reference TRBV5-1 and TRBJ1-6 gives the whole variable domain KAGVTQTPRYLIKTRGQQVTLSCSPISGHRSVSWYQQTPGQGLQFLFEYFSETQRNKGNFPGRFSGRQFSNSRSEMNVSTLELGDSALYLCASSFSSYNSPLHFGNGTRLTVT.